Listed here is a single T cell receptor (beta chain). The data belong to a study of blood T cell repertoires in COVID-19. Trimming removed 6 bases from V and 0 bases from J; junction bases left unmatched: 8. Germline CDR1 MDHEN, CDR2 SYDVKM. CDR3 size: 15 residues. TCRdb's copy holds only in-frame clones and misses some; the assay was immunoSEQ multiplex PCR. The repertoire consists of about 300,000 clones, with roughly 85% occurring once and the leading ten covering 1.9%. The TCR was taken from a woman in her twenties or thirties who had been exposed to COVID-19. V usage is TRBV28 and J usage is TRBJ2-7; TRBD1 matches 7 bases. Sequencing was done on a sample of PBMCs or T cells enriched from blood (not recorded which). CDR3 DNA: TGTGCCAGCAGCCGCATCAACAGGGGCTCCTACGAGCAGTACTTC. Protein sequence: CASSRINRGSYEQYF.